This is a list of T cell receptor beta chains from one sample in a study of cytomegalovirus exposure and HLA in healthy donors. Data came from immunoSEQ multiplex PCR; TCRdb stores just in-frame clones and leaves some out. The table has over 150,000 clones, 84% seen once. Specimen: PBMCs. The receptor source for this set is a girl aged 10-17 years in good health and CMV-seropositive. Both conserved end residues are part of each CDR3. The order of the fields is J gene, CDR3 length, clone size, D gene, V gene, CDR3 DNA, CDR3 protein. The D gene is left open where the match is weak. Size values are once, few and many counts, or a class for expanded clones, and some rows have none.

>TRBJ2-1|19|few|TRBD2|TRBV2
TGTGCCAGCAGTGAACGAGCGGGGGGGCGGATTAGCTCCTACAATGAGCAGTTCTTC
CASSERAGGRISSYNEQFF
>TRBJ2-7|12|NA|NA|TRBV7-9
TGTGCCAGCAGCTCCGAGCGGTACGAGCAGTACTTC
CASSSERYEQYF
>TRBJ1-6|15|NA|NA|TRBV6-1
TGTGCCAGCAGTGAAGCGGTCGGGGAAGGGTCACCCCTCCACTTT
CASSEAVGEGSPLHF
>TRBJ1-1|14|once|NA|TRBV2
TGTGCCAGCAGAGTACAGGGCTGGAACACTGAAGCTTTCTTT
CASRVQGWNTEAFF
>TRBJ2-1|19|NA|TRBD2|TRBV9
TGTGCCAGCAGCTTCCCGATTACTAGCGGGGGAAGCTCCTACAATGAGCAGTTCTTC
CASSFPITSGGSSYNEQFF
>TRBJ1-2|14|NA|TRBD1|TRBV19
TGTGCCAGTAGTATTCTGGACAGGGCCTATGGCTACACCTTC
CASSILDRAYGYTF
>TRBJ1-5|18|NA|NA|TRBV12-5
TGTGCTAGTGGTTTGGTAAAGGCGCGGGGGAGGGGCCGTCAGCCCCAGCATTTT
CASGLVKARGRGRQPQHF
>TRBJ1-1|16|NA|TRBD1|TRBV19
TGTGCCAGTAGAAATCCGGGACAGGGGGAAATCACTGAAGCTTTCTTT
CASRNPGQGEITEAFF
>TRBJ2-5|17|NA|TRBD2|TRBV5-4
TGTGCCAGCAGCTTGGATCTAGCGGGGGGATCGCAAGAGACCCAGTACTTC
CASSLDLAGGSQETQYF
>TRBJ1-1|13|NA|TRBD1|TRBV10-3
TGTGCCACTTTTTCCATCGGGACAGGGTTAACTTTCTTT
CATFSIGTGLTFF
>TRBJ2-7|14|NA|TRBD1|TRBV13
TGTGCCAGCAGCTCCCGGGACAGGGCCTACGAGCAGTACTTC
CASSSRDRAYEQYF
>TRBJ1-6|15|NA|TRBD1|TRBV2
TGTGCCAGCAGTCGAAGGACAGGGGCTAATTCACCCCTCCACTTT
CASSRRTGANSPLHF
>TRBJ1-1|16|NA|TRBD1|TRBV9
TGTGCCAGCATTAAGGACAGGGGGGCCATGAACACTGAAGCTTTCTTT
CASIKDRGAMNTEAFF
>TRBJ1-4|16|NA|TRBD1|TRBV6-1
TGTGCCAGCAGTGAAGCGGCGGGACAGGGCGATGAAAAACTGTTTTTT
CASSEAAGQGDEKLFF
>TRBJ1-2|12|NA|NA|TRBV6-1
TGTGCCAGCAGTGGCTCAGGGGATGGCTACACCTTC
CASSGSGDGYTF
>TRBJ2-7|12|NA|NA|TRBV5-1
TGCGCCAGCAGCTTCGGTGGCTACGAGCAGTACTTC
CASSFGGYEQYF
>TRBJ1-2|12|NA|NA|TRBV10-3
TGTGCCATCAGTGAACCCTCAGGGAACAACACCTTC
CAISEPSGNNTF
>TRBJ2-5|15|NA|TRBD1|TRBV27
TGTGCCAGCAGCTGGGGGACAGGGGCCCAAGAGACCCAGTACTTC
CASSWGTGAQETQYF
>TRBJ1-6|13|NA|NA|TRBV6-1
TGTGCCAGCAGTATCAGGGGCGGAGCACCCCTCCACTTT
CASSIRGGAPLHF
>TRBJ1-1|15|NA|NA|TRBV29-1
TGCAGCGTTGCCGGAGGGACTAATAGGAACACTGAAGCTTTCTTT
CSVAGGTNRNTEAFF
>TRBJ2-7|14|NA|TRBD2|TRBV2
TGTGCCAGCAGTGAGGGACTAGCGGGGGGCGAGCAGTACTTC
CASSEGLAGGEQYF
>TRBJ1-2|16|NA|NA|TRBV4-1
TGCGCCAGCAGCCAATTTCTTACGCGGGAAAACTATGGCTACACCTTC
CASSQFLTRENYGYTF
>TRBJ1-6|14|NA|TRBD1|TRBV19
TGTGCCAGTAGAGGGACAGACATTAATTCACCCCTCCACTTT
CASRGTDINSPLHF
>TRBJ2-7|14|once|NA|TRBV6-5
TGTGCCAGCACCAGCCAGGGCAGCGACTACGAGCAGTACTTC
CASTSQGSDYEQYF
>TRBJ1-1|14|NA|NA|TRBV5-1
TGCGCCAGCAGCTTGGGGTCCGGGGGCACTGAAGCTTTCTTT
CASSLGSGGTEAFF
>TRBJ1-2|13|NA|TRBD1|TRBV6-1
TGTGCCAGCAGTACACGGGGACAGGTTGGCTACACCTTC
CASSTRGQVGYTF
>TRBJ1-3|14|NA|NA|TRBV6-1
TGTGCCAGCGGCGGATTCTCCTCTGGAAACACCATATATTTT
CASGGFSSGNTIYF
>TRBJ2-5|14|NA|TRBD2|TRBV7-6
TGTGCCAGCAGCTTAGCGGGGGGGCAAGAGACCCAGTACTTC
CASSLAGGQETQYF
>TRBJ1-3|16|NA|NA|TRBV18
TGTGCCAGCTCAGCGGACAGCAACAGCTCTGGAAACACCATATATTTT
CASSADSNSSGNTIYF
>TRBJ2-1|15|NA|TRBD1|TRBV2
TGTGCCAGCACCCGAGCGGGACAGGGGGTCAATGAGCAGTTCTTC
CASTRAGQGVNEQFF
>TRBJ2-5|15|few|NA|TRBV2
TGTGCCAGCAGTAACAGCCCCGGGAGCAAAGAGACCCAGTACTTC
CASSNSPGSKETQYF
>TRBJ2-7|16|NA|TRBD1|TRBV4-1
TGCGCCAGCAGCCAAGAATGGAGGCAGGGGGCGGACGAGCAGTACTTC
CASSQEWRQGADEQYF
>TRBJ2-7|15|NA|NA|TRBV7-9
TGTGCCAGCAGTCGGACAGCCGGCGGTCCCTACGAGCAGTACTTC
CASSRTAGGPYEQYF
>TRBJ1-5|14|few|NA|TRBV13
TGTGCCAGCAGTCGACTGAATAGCAATCAGCCCCAGCATTTT
CASSRLNSNQPQHF
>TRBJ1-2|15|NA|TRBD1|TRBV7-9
TGTGCCAGCAGCCCCTTGACAGGGGGCACTGTCGGCTACACCTTC
CASSPLTGGTVGYTF
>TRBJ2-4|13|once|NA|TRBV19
TGTGCCAGTAGTTCCACTGCTTTAAACAGTCAGTACTTC
CASSSTALNSQYF
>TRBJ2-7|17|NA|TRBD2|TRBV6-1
TGTGCCAGCAGTGAGAAGGAAGCGACTAGCGGGGAACACGAGCAGTACTTC
CASSEKEATSGEHEQYF
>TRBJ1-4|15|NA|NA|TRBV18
TGTGCCAGCTCACCCGGACAAATCGGGAATGAAAAACTGTTTTTT
CASSPGQIGNEKLFF
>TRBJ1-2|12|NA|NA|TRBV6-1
TGTGCCAGCAGTCGGACAGTCTATGGCTACACCTTC
CASSRTVYGYTF
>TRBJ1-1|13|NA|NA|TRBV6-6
TGTGCCAGCAGCTCTACCATGAACACTGAAGCTTTCTTT
CASSSTMNTEAFF